This TCR beta chain comes out of a study of blood T cell repertoires in COVID-19. The Seattle patients joined while their infection was active and were tracked longitudinally afterward. V lost 0 bases, J lost 8 bases, and 19 bases lay in between. The V gene's germline CDR1 is GTSNPN and CDR2 SVGIG (reference sequence). The CDR3 contains 16 residues. Clones were sequenced by immunoSEQ multiplex PCR, and TCRdb holds only the in-frame ones, with some missing. The table lists fewer than 300,000 clones, approximately 90% of them singletons. What was sequenced was peripheral blood. This sequence was found in a woman between 50 and 59 years old with COVID-19, enrolled during active disease. The rearrangement joins TRBV30 to TRBJ1-4; TRBD1 is a possible D gene (6 bases). CDR3 DNA sequence: TGTGCCTGGAGTGTAATAGGCAGGGGACAACAAGAAAAACTGTTTTTT. This translates into CAWSVIGRGQQEKLFF.